One and the same sample provided the 32 T cell receptor beta chains below, sequenced in a study of T cell repertoires in cytomegalovirus infection. TCRdb fed the reads into MiXCR, producing one record per CDR3 protein. The sample holds about 150,000 distinct CDR3 sequences; roughly a quarter are singletons and the top ten take approximately 11%. The specimen was PBMCs. Source of these receptors: a human donor in good health (CMV status not recorded). Some clones in this sample may be carry-over from other donors' samples.

This clonotype appeared a few times. The rearrangement links TRBV7-9 to TRBJ1-6, with D hard to call. V lost 1 base and J 4 bases, leaving 5 bases between the germline ends. This CDR3 contains 14 residues. Germline V gives CDR1 SEHNR, CDR2 FQNEAQ (reference sequence). The CDR3 sequence is CASSLEQYNSPLHF. The CDR3, as DNA: TGTGCCAGCAGCTTAGAGCAATATAATTCACCCCTCCACTTT.

The table lists this clonotype with a few counts. The CDR3 protein is CASSQRQGLAGDRTGELFF. In DNA form, the CDR3 reads TGCGCCAGCAGCCAAAGGCAGGGACTAGCGGGAGATCGGACCGGGGAGCTGTTTTTT. The gene calls are TRBV4-1 and TRBJ2-2; 14 bases are shared with TRBD2. This CDR3 comprises 19 residues. The germline V gene has CDR1 MGHRA and CDR2 YSYEKL. Trimming removed 2 bases from V and 5 bases from J; junction bases left unmatched: 10.

This clonotype was seen more than once but under ten times. The genes are TRBV20-1 and TRBJ1-2; D may be TRBD1 (6 bases). In germline, CDR1 is DFQATT, CDR2 SNEGSKA (reference sequence). The CDR3 spans 16 residues. Trimming took off 5 bases at V and 6 bases at J, with 25 bases between the two ends. CDR3 sequence reads: CSASPSRGGRQDGYTF. The CDR3 nucleotides are TGCAGTGCTTCTCCATCTAGGGGGGGGCGCCAGGATGGCTACACCTTC.

This clonotype was seen a few times. The rearrangement uses TRBV5-6 and TRBJ2-5; the match to TRBD2 covers 15 bases. The CDR3 length is 16 residues. V trimming: 3 bases; J trimming: 4 bases; junction bases outside the gene matches: 4. Germline V gene data show CDR1 as SGHDT and CDR2 as YYEEEE. CDR3 region: CASSSGLAGGRETQYF. The CDR3 DNA reads as TGTGCCAGCAGCTCGGGACTAGCGGGGGGCCGAGAGACCCAGTACTTC.

This clonotype was counted once. CDR3 sequence (DNA): TGCAGTGCTAGGTCGGGGGGGGGCCGAGTCGGGGAGCTGTTTTTT. Encoded protein: CSARSGGGRVGELFF. V is TRBV20-1 and J is TRBJ2-2; TRBD2 matches at 8 bases. Germline CDR1 and CDR2: DFQATT and SNEGSKA (reference sequence). This CDR3 has 15 amino acids. After removal of 3 bases from V and 7 bases from J, the junction contained 10 bases not matched to a gene.

This clonotype was detected only a few times. This chain connects TRBV5-4 to TRBJ2-5, with TRBD1 identical over 7 bases. Trimming removed 4 bases from V and 5 bases from J; junction bases left unmatched: 11. Germline V gives CDR1 SGHNT, CDR2 YYREEE (reference sequence). The CDR3 is made up of 15 amino acids. CDR3 coding DNA: TGTGCCAGCAGCCCTTGGAAGGGGGCTGGCGAGACCCAGTACTTC. Its protein product is CASSPWKGAGETQYF.

V is TRBV7-2 and J is TRBJ1-1; maybe TRBD1 (5 bases). V lost 2 bases and J lost 8, with 15 bases in between. Germline V CDR1 and CDR2: SGHTA, FQGNSA. The CDR3 is made up of 14 amino acids. The CDR3 protein is CASSLMTEMREAFF. The CDR3 DNA sequence: TGTGCCAGCAGCTTAATGACAGAAATGAGGGAAGCTTTCTTT. The entire variable domain, with the rest obtained from reference TRBV7-2 and TRBJ1-1, is as follows: GAGVSQSPSNKVTEKGKDVELRCDPISGHTALYWYRQSLGQGLEFLIYFQGNSAPDKSGLPSDRFSAERTGGSVSTLTIQRTQQEDSAVYLCASSLMTEMREAFFGQGTRLTVV.

The table lists this clonotype with a few counts. The rearrangement joins TRBV28 to TRBJ2-1; D is uncertain. The germline gives CDR1 MDHEN, CDR2 SYDVKM. Deletions cut 5 bases from V and 9 bases from J, with 8 bases between. The CDR3 totals 11 residues. This chain's CDR3 is CASSPLGEQFF. The CDR3, as DNA: TGTGCCAGCAGTCCCCTCGGTGAGCAGTTCTTC. The full variable domain, in which reference TRBV28 and TRBJ2-1 provide the parts outside the CDR3, is DVKVTQSSRYLVKRTGEKVFLECVQDMDHENMFWYRQDPGLGLRLIYFSYDVKMKEKGDIPEGYSVSREKKERFSLILESASTNQTSMYLCASSPLGEQFFGPGTRLTVL.

CDR3 DNA sequence: TGCAGCGTTCTAGGACAGGGCGTCAATGAGCAGTTCTTC. It encodes CSVLGQGVNEQFF. The genes are TRBV29-1 and TRBJ2-1; 8 bases are shared with TRBD1. With V trimmed by 5 bases and J by 6 bases, 6 bases remained unmatched. Germline CDR1 SQVTM, CDR2 ANQGSEA. This CDR3 is 13 amino acids long.

This clonotype was detected a few times. This chain uses TRBV11-2 with TRBJ1-2; 7 bases line up with TRBD1. Trimming at V came to 5 bases and at J to 2 bases, leaving 5 bases not matched to a gene. Germline CDR1 SGHAT, CDR2 FQNNGV. The CDR3 extends over 14 amino acids. The CDR3 DNA follows: TGTGCCAGCAGCCCGGGGACAGAAAACTATGGCTACACCTTC. It codes for CASSPGTENYGYTF.

This clonotype came up a few times. The rearrangement joins TRBV19 to TRBJ1-2; TRBD1 is a possible D gene (6 bases). CDR1 LNHDA and CDR2 SQIVND come from the germline V gene (reference sequence). The CDR3 is 13 amino acids. V lost 0 bases, J lost 7 bases, and 9 bases lay in between. The CDR3 DNA follows: TGTGCCAGTAGTATAGATGGGACAAGTGGCTACACCTTC. Translation gives CASSIDGTSGYTF.

The CDR3 loop reads CASSPGGRSGNTIYF. In nucleotides, the CDR3 is TGTGCCAGCAGCCCGGGGGGACGGTCTGGAAACACCATATATTTT. The chain is built from TRBV5-4 and TRBJ1-3; tentative D call: TRBD1 (5 bases). CDR3 size: 15 residues. Germline lookup yields CDR1 SGHNT and CDR2 YYREEE (reference sequence). V was cut by 4 bases and J by 1 base, with 12 bases left in between.

Remarks on this clonotype: The junction departs from germline at one end; a sequencing error may be responsible. The chain recombines TRBV6-6 with TRBJ1-1; D is unclear. Germline loops: CDR1 MNHNY, CDR2 SVGAGI (reference sequence). The CDR3 is made up of 13 amino acids. Here the CDR3 DNA reads TGTCCCAGCAGGAACGGGATGAACACTGAAGCTTTCTTT. Protein sequence: CPSRNGMNTEAFF.

This clonotype has more than one count but fewer than ten. CDR3 sequence: CASSGRGNEKLFF. The DNA of the CDR3 is TGTGCCAGCAGCGGCAGGGGAAATGAAAAACTGTTTTTT. The chain combines TRBV7-2 with TRBJ1-4; D might be TRBD1 (6 bases). There are 13 residues in the CDR3. The V and J ends lost 5 bases and 5 bases respectively, with 9 bases between them. Germline V gene sequence: CDR1 SGHTA, CDR2 FQGNSA. The whole variable domain, remainder taken from reference TRBV7-2 and TRBJ1-4, is GAGVSQSPSNKVTEKGKDVELRCDPISGHTALYWYRQSLGQGLEFLIYFQGNSAPDKSGLPSDRFSAERTGGSVSTLTIQRTQQEDSAVYLCASSGRGNEKLFFGSGTQLSVL.

The chain joins TRBV2 to TRBJ2-3; possibly TRBD1 for D (5 bases). From germline, CDR1 is SNHLY and CDR2 FYNNEI. Trimming took off 7 bases at V and 4 bases at J, with 9 bases between the two ends. The CDR3 runs to 12 residues. The CDR3 bases are TGTGCCAGCAAGGGGAACCCAGATACGCAGTATTTT. It encodes CASKGNPDTQYF.

This clonotype was detected only a few times. The chain links TRBV28 to TRBJ2-7; D ambiguous. In germline, CDR1 is MDHEN, CDR2 SYDVKM. This CDR3 contains 14 residues. Deletions cut 4 bases from V and 5 bases from J, with 15 bases between. CDR3 nucleotides: TGTGCCAGCAGTTCCGGACGGTTAGGGCACGAGCAGTACTTC. It specifies CASSSGRLGHEQYF. Based on the CDR3 plus reference TRBV28 and TRBJ2-7, the full variable domain is DVKVTQSSRYLVKRTGEKVFLECVQDMDHENMFWYRQDPGLGLRLIYFSYDVKMKEKGDIPEGYSVSREKKERFSLILESASTNQTSMYLCASSSGRLGHEQYFGPGTRLTVT.

The DNA of the CDR3 is TGCGCCAGCAGCTTGTGGCCGGGACAGGGGGTGTCCGGGGAGCTGTTTTTT. The encoded protein is CASSLWPGQGVSGELFF. J is TRBJ2-2 and V is TRBV5-1; TRBD1 aligns across 11 bases. Per the germline V gene, CDR1 is SGHRS and CDR2 is YFSETQ. The V and J ends lost 1 base and 6 bases, in that order; junction bases with no gene match: 8. The CDR3 extends over 17 amino acids. Based on the CDR3 plus reference TRBV5-1 and TRBJ2-2, the full variable domain is KAGVTQTPRYLIKTRGQQVTLSCSPISGHRSVSWYQQTPGQGLQFLFEYFSETQRNKGNFPGRFSGRQFSNSRSEMNVSTLELGDSALYLCASSLWPGQGVSGELFFGEGSRLTVL.

In its sample, this clonotype was seen a few times. The chain employs TRBV7-4 and TRBJ1-1, with 8 nucleotides matching TRBD1. Germline lookup yields CDR1 SGHVT and CDR2 SQSDAQ. The CDR3 length is 14 residues. The ends lost 1 base at V and 5 bases at J; junction bases unmatched: 3. CDR3 bases: TGTGCCAGCAGCTTAGGACAGGGGAGGACTGAAGCTTTCTTT. Translating it yields CASSLGQGRTEAFF.

Turning to this clonotype: Since a much larger clone is just one base distant, this may be a read error. The chain joins TRBV20-1 to TRBJ2-2, with D perhaps TRBD1 (6 bases). Germline loops: CDR1 DFQATT, CDR2 SNEGSKA (reference sequence). The CDR3 is made up of 16 amino acids. CDR3 sequence (DNA): TGCAGTGCTAGAGATCACAGGGCCGGGAACACCGAGGAGCTGTTTTTT. Translation: CSARDHRAGNTEELFF.

The chain carries TRBV2 and TRBJ2-3; 10 bases line up with TRBD2. There are 15 residues in the CDR3. J gave up 4 bases and V 3 bases, and 4 bases lay outside the gene matches. Germline assignment: CDR1 SNHLY and CDR2 FYNNEI. As DNA, the CDR3 is TGTGCCAGCAGTGAGGAGCGGGGGGGGGCAGATACGCAGTATTTT. This codes for CASSEERGGADTQYF.

The chain uses TRBV28 and TRBJ2-1, with 9 nucleotides matching TRBD1. The CDR3 is 13 residues long. Germline V gene lookup returns CDR1 MDHEN and CDR2 SYDVKM. The CDR3 region has the DNA TGTGCGCTGGGGACAGGGTCCAACAATGAGCAGTTCTTC. It translates to CALGTGSNNEQFF.

This clonotype was counted many times. The chain couples TRBV7-3 to TRBJ2-2, with 15 bases fitting TRBD2. The ends lost 4 bases at V and 5 bases at J; junction bases unmatched: 11. Per the germline V gene, CDR1 is SGHTA and CDR2 is FQGTGA. This CDR3 region has 19 residues. In nucleotides, the CDR3 is TGTGCCAGCAGCTCCAAGCTCCAAGGGACTAGCGGGAGGACCGGGGAGCTGTTTTTT. Translating it yields CASSSKLQGTSGRTGELFF.

This clonotype appeared a few times. The chain links TRBV28 to TRBJ2-1, with TRBD1 as a possible D gene (6 bases). This CDR3 comprises 14 residues. The germline V and J ends were trimmed by 3 bases and 8 bases, with 14 bases remaining between them. CDR1 MDHEN and CDR2 SYDVKM come from the germline V gene. This CDR3 is CASSFHEGVDEQFF. The DNA for the CDR3 is TGTGCCAGCAGTTTCCATGAGGGGGTGGATGAGCAGTTCTTC.

V is TRBV10-3 and J is TRBJ2-5; 9 nucleotides agree with TRBD1. This CDR3 has 15 residues. Germline V gene sequence: CDR1 ENHRY, CDR2 SYGVKD. Unmatched junction bases numbered 6, after V lost 2 bases and J lost 5 bases. This chain's CDR3 is CAISEGGTGGETQYF. The CDR3 DNA is TGTGCCATCAGTGAGGGAGGAACAGGGGGCGAGACCCAGTACTTC.

In this sample, this clonotype turned up a few times. One end of the junction does not line up with germline, which may come from a read error. This rearrangement joins TRBV20-1 to TRBJ2-2; D gene ambiguous. CDR1 is DFQATT, CDR2 SNEGSKA, per germline (reference sequence). The CDR3 loop spans 14 amino acids. The DNA for the CDR3 is TGCAGTGCCAGAGACTGGACGAACACCGGGGAGCTGTTTTTT. Protein sequence: CSARDWTNTGELFF.

The V gene is TRBV5-1, the J gene TRBJ2-3; TRBD2 matches 8 bases. Germline CDR1 is SGHRS and CDR2 is YFSETQ. CDR3 length: 16 residues. Unmatched junction bases numbered 3, after V lost 0 bases and J lost 0 bases. CDR3 DNA sequence: TGCGCCAGCAGCTTGGAATCGGGAGGGAGCACAGATACGCAGTATTTT. It yields the protein CASSLESGGSTDTQYF.

Only a few counts were recorded for this clonotype. The chain links TRBV6-5 to TRBJ1-1; D gene uncertain. V dropped 0 bases and J dropped 4 bases, with 12 bases sitting between them. Per germline, CDR1 MNHEY and CDR2 SVGAGI. The CDR3 runs to 15 residues. The CDR3 region has the DNA TGTGCCAGCAGTTACTCTCTGGGCATCTTCACTGAAGCTTTCTTT. It translates to CASSYSLGIFTEAFF.

As to this clonotype: The germline gene is not matched at one end of the junction; a read error may be the cause. The J gene is TRBJ1-1, the V gene TRBV11-2, with D possibly TRBD1 on 5 matching bases. The CDR3 covers 15 residues. Germline CDR1 and CDR2: SGHAT and FQNNGV. This CDR3 is CASRLGVGGNTEAFF. CDR3 coding DNA: TGTGCCAGCAGATTAGGTGTCGGGGGAAACACTGAAGCTTTCTTT.

This clonotype was found a few times. The genes are TRBV7-2 and TRBJ2-5; 11 nucleotides align to TRBD2. Germline V gives CDR1 SGHTA, CDR2 FQGNSA. V shed 1 base and J 5 bases; nucleotides not matched to a gene: 9. The CDR3 spans 17 residues. CDR3 residues: CASSLGGTSGSTETQYF. The CDR3 DNA reads TGTGCCAGCAGCTTAGGGGGCACTAGCGGGAGTACGGAGACCCAGTACTTC.

This clonotype was seen repeatedly, ten times or more. The chain recombines TRBV6-1 with TRBJ1-5; weak D call: TRBD1 (6 bases). The CDR3 loop spans 14 amino acids. Germline CDR1 MNHNS, CDR2 SASEGT. The V end was cut by 6 bases, the J end by 7 bases, with 16 bases between. The CDR3 coding sequence is TGTGCCAGCAGCCCTCCGGGACACCTCCAGCCCCAGCATTTT. Its protein is CASSPPGHLQPQHF.

The J gene is TRBJ1-5, the V gene TRBV27; 7 bases fit TRBD1. V lost 6 bases and J lost 7; bases outside the gene matches: 9. The CDR3 contains 14 residues. Germline V lookup: CDR1 MNHEY, CDR2 SMNVEV (reference sequence). The CDR3 spells CASRAGGGRQPQHF. As DNA, the CDR3 is TGTGCCAGCAGGGCAGGGGGGGGGAGGCAGCCCCAGCATTTT.

The rearrangement uses TRBV5-8 and TRBJ2-7, with a tentative D call TRBD1 (5 bases). The V end lost 2 bases, the J end lost 0 bases, and 12 bases lay between the germline ends. Germline assignment: CDR1 SGHTS and CDR2 YDEGEE. The CDR3 spans 15 residues. The CDR3 DNA is TGTGCCAGCAGCTTCCTCCAGGGTCGCTCCTACGAGCAGTACTTC. It specifies CASSFLQGRSYEQYF.